This TCR beta chain stems from a study of T cells after yellow fever vaccination (dated by TCRdb to about 2019). Regarding the complete study: The SMART-Seq v4 Ultra Low Input RNA kit was used to prepare libraries from fractions with low cell numbers. Bulk TCR alpha and beta repertoires were sequenced longitudinally to track T-cell clones before and after primary and booster YFV17D yellow fever vaccination. Two healthy male donors, one aged 18 to 29 and one aged 30 to 40 years, made up the cohort. Blood was collected at multiple timepoints before and after primary and secondary immunization, and bulk PBMC replicates and cell subsets were isolated.

The sequencer was an Illumina NovaSeq 6000. Synthesis of TCR cDNA relied on 5'RACE template switching, a step that introduced a universal primer site along with unique molecular identifiers. Priming for cDNA synthesis came from both the TCR alpha and TCR beta constant segments. Two PCR steps were used to amplify libraries, with sample barcodes and sequencing adapters being added in the second step. Sequencing of the libraries was done on either Illumina HiSeq 2500 (2x100 bp) or NovaSeq (2x150 bp). The paper's processing steps were these. MIGEC was used to demultiplex reads and collapse the reads into UMI consensus sequences, and MiXCR was used for V(D)J alignment. Clonotypes responding to the vaccine were identified with edgeR on replicate PBMC samples, with the criteria of FDR below 0.01 and a log2 fold change above 5 up to day 15. Each bulk clonotype was labeled CD4 or CD8 based on which sequenced repertoire, CD4 or CD8, contained the clonotype at higher abundance. Using fastp trimming at Q25 and MiXCR clonotype assembly, TCRdb reanalyzed the public sequencing data and kept in-frame beta chains. Rows matching on CDR3 protein sequence are summarized as one entry with the most common DNA and genes. The V and J calls and clone size come from TCRdb's table, not from the authors' own analysis. The sample table records a few hundred thousand distinct CDR3 sequences; under 15% of these occur just once. Roughly 3.1% of the sample belongs to the ten largest clones.

Broad study findings and their caveats: Computational filtering was needed because FACS-sorted repertoires could contain abundant contaminating clonotypes from the bulk population. The secondary T-cell response was found to be weaker but faster than the primary response, with a peak reached on day 5 rather than on day 15. A small share of clonotypes was detected in both CD4 and CD8 compartments, with the overlap likely arising from convergent recombination. Most clones expanded after primary vaccination (around 96% of CD4 and around 88% of CD8) were re-detected after the booster, suggesting that broad memory maintenance occurred. Only two donors were included in the study, so the extent to which the findings can be generalized is limited.

V and J lose 1 base and 6 bases, and a span of 18 bases separates them. From the cysteine through the phenylalanine, the CDR3 covers 16 amino acids. Solely the CDR3 DNA is kept, with 48 bases framed from the first base. CDR1 and CDR2 are read off the germline V gene as SGHTA and FQGNSA. The label giving this sample's treatment or condition can be read as: live attenuated yellow fever vaccine strain. PBMCs were isolated from peripheral blood using a standard Ficoll-Paque protocol. CD4 and CD8 T-cell fractions were isolated with Dynabeads CD4 and CD8 positive selection kits. TriZol was used to extract RNA from bulk PBMCs, CD4 and CD8 fractions, and dextramer-positive and dextramer-negative fractions. A few counts support this clonotype. Its antigen specificity is not known. It has no much larger one-base neighbor in the sample; base qualities were not kept.

The source is a man younger than 35 who received the YFV17D yellow fever vaccine. Recombination joined TRBV7-2 with TRBJ2-5; a weak D assignment points to TRBD1 (6 bases agree). Sequenced material: CD4+ T cells sorted from PBMCs, taken 15 days after the yellow fever booster vaccination. The nucleotide sequence reads TGTGCCAGCAGCTTAGGAGGTGGGGGCCCGTGGAAGACCCAGTACTTC. Its translation reads: CASSLGGGGPWKTQYF. Here the CDR3 is joined to the reference TRBV7-2 and TRBJ2-5 genes, and the full variable domain is: GAGVSQSPSNKVTEKGKDVELRCDPISGHTALYWYRQSLGQGLEFLIYFQGNSAPDKSGLPSDRFSAERTGGSVSTLTIQRTQQEDSAVYLCASSLGGGGPWKTQYFGPGTRLLVL.